The 18 T cell receptor beta chains reported below all come from one sample, sequenced in a study of OX40 agonist ivuxolimab in advanced cancers. Measured with immunoSEQ multiplex PCR; TCRdb has only the in-frame clones, and not every one. Of about 50,000 clones listed, 80% are singletons. The source was CD4+ or CD8+ T cells sorted from blood, collected in a trial of the OX40 agonist ivuxolimab. The receptors derive from an adult with an advanced solid tumor such as melanoma, head and neck, liver or kidney cancer.

CDR3 region: CASSWAQETQYF. DNA of the CDR3: TGTGCCAGCAGCTGGGCTCAAGAGACCCAGTACTTC. The chain uses TRBV7-2 and TRBJ2-5; D is ambiguous. The V gene lost 4 bases and the J gene lost 2 bases, with 5 bases spanning the gap. CDR1 is SGHTA, CDR2 FQGNSA, per germline. There are 12 residues in the CDR3.

The chain is built from TRBV29-1 and TRBJ2-3; 8 bases map to TRBD2. V lost 7 bases, J lost 5 bases, and 8 bases stayed unmatched. The germline CDR1 and CDR2 sequences are SQVTM and ANQGSEA. The CDR3 is 13 amino acids. CDR3 coding DNA: TGCAGCGCCGAAGGGGGGACTAGAGATACGCAGTATTTT. The encoded protein is CSAEGGTRDTQYF.

This clone was detected a few times. The chain combines TRBV19 with TRBJ2-3; D remains ambiguous. Germline V lookup: CDR1 LNHDA, CDR2 SQIVND (reference sequence). V lost 4 bases and J 2 bases, leaving 13 bases between the germline ends. The CDR3 is made up of 15 amino acids. The CDR3 spells CASSNPPELTDTQYF. The CDR3 nucleotides read TGTGCCAGTAGTAACCCTCCAGAACTCACAGATACGCAGTATTTT.

The chain employs TRBV30 and TRBJ1-2, with D tentatively TRBD1 (5 bases). Germline V gene lookup returns CDR1 GTSNPN and CDR2 SVGIG (reference sequence). Trimming removed 4 bases at V and 8 bases at J, with 11 bases between. This CDR3 is 11 amino acids long. The CDR3 here is CAWTGFGGYTF. The DNA for the CDR3 is TGTGCCTGGACAGGGTTTGGAGGCTACACCTTC. Filled out from reference TRBV30 and TRBJ1-2, the complete variable domain reads SQTIHQWPATLVQPVGSPLSLECTVEGTSNPNLYWYRQAAGRGLQLLFYSVGIGQISSEVPQNLSASRPQDRQFILSSKKLLLSDSGFYLCAWTGFGGYTFGSGTRLTVV.

This clone was picked up one time. The genes are TRBV7-3 and TRBJ2-2, with TRBD2 matching over 8 bases. The CDR3 has 15 amino acids. CDR1 is SGHTA and CDR2 is FQGTGA in the germline V gene. V shed 5 bases, J shed 7 bases, and the junction held 9 bases outside the gene matches. CDR3 sequence reads: CASSNSGTRGGELFF. The CDR3 nucleotides are TGTGCCAGCAGCAACTCCGGGACTAGAGGCGGGGAGCTGTTTTTT.

This chain connects TRBV19 to TRBJ2-5, with a tentative D call TRBD1 (8 bases). Germline lookup yields CDR1 LNHDA and CDR2 SQIVND (reference sequence). V was trimmed by 6 bases and J by 1 base, leaving 15 bases between them. The CDR3 is made up of 15 amino acids. CDR3 loop: CASRRGGTGQETQYF. DNA for the CDR3: TGTGCCAGTAGGAGGGGAGGGACAGGCCAAGAGACCCAGTACTTC.

The CDR3, as DNA: TGTGCCAGCAGCTCTCATAGGGGTGACCTTAATGAAAAACTGTTTTTT. Encoded protein: CASSSHRGDLNEKLFF. The chain couples TRBV11-2 to TRBJ1-4, with D possibly matching TRBD1 (5 bases). The CDR3 runs to 16 residues. CDR1 and CDR2 from the germline V gene are SGHAT and FQNNGV. The V end was cut by 4 bases, the J end by 4 bases, with 16 bases between.

The chain links TRBV19 to TRBJ2-3; D possibly uses TRBD1 or TRBD2 (5 bases each). Germline CDR1 LNHDA, CDR2 SQIVND (reference sequence). Trimming took 10 bases from V and 1 from J, leaving 12 bases between them. The CDR3 sequence is 13 residues long. The CDR3 region has the DNA TGTGCCATGGGGGTACCTGGCACAGATACGCAGTATTTT. Translating it yields CAMGVPGTDTQYF.

The sample holds one count of this clone. The chain links TRBV5-1 to TRBJ2-2; D remains unclear. Per germline, CDR1 SGHRS and CDR2 YFSETQ. This CDR3 is built from 15 residues. With 0 bases removed from V and 1 base from J, the gap between germline ends came to 7 bases. CDR3 amino acids: CASSLGRLNTGELFF. Here the CDR3 DNA reads TGCGCCAGCAGCTTGGGACGTCTGAACACCGGGGAGCTGTTTTTT.

This clone was seen more than once but under ten times. The CDR3 spells CASSLGPTGGEAFF. CDR3 in DNA: TGTGCCAGCAGCTTAGGACCAACAGGGGGTGAAGCTTTCTTT. The chain uses TRBV7-8 and TRBJ1-1; 8 bases are shared with TRBD1. Per the germline V gene, CDR1 is SGHVS and CDR2 is FQNEAQ. This CDR3 comprises 14 residues. Trimming took 1 base from V and 7 from J; bases not matched to a gene: 5. Looking up the rest from reference TRBV7-8 and TRBJ1-1 gives the full variable domain: GAGVSQSPRYKVAKRGQDVALRCDPISGHVSLFWYQQALGQGPEFLTYFQNEAQLDKSGLPSDRFFAERPEGSVSTLKIQRTQQEDSAVYLCASSLGPTGGEAFFGQGTRLTVV.

The rearrangement links TRBV19 to TRBJ1-5; 9 bases are shared with TRBD1. The ends lost 5 bases at V and 0 bases at J; junction bases unmatched: 17. This CDR3 is built from 20 residues. Germline values: CDR1 LNHDA, CDR2 SQIVND (reference sequence). The CDR3 region is CASSLSPGQGLRNSNQPQHF. DNA of the CDR3: TGTGCCAGTAGTCTTAGTCCGGGACAGGGACTCCGAAATAGCAATCAGCCCCAGCATTTT.

This clone was counted a few times. Mismatch with germline at one junction end may stem from a read error. The chain is built from TRBV10-3 and TRBJ2-1, with 10 positions matching TRBD1. Germline-derived CDR1 and CDR2 are ENHRY and SYGVKD. There are 13 residues in the CDR3. The CDR3 coding sequence is TGTGCCATCAGTGAGTCGTATACCGGGACAGGGGTCTTC. Translating gives CAISESYTGTGVF.

DNA of the CDR3: TGCGCCAGCAGCCAAGATAAGGTCTACGAGCAGTACTTC. Translation gives CASSQDKVYEQYF. This chain uses TRBV4-1 with TRBJ2-7; D remains ambiguous. Looked up from germline, CDR1 is MGHRA and CDR2 is YSYEKL. The CDR3 loop spans 13 amino acids. Trimming took 0 bases from V and 3 from J, leaving 6 bases between them.

The chain combines TRBV7-2 with TRBJ2-5, with unresolved D. V was shortened by 4 bases and J by 4 bases, with 13 bases between the two germline ends. The germline V gene encodes CDR1 SGHTA and CDR2 FQGNSA. The CDR3 is 14 amino acids. The CDR3 region is CASSSRARGETQYF. The DNA of the CDR3 is TGTGCCAGCAGCTCCCGGGCGCGAGGAGAGACCCAGTACTTC.

Only one count was recorded for this clone. The V call is TRBV25-1, the J call TRBJ2-7, with 13 bases lining up with TRBD2. This CDR3 is 18 amino acids long. CDR1 and CDR2 (germline): MGHDK, SYGVNS. After removal of 4 bases from V and 5 bases from J, the junction contained 14 bases not matched to a gene. The CDR3 sequence is CASSGGLAGYPRQHEQYF. CDR3 sequence (DNA): TGTGCCAGCAGTGGGGGACTAGCGGGGTACCCTAGGCAGCACGAGCAGTACTTC.

The sample holds one count of this clone. The genes are TRBV4-3 and TRBJ2-7; 7 bases are a match to TRBD2. CDR1 and CDR2 from the germline V gene are LGHNA and YSLEER. The CDR3 length is 15 residues. The junction had 3 bases not matched to a gene; V was cut back by 1 base and J by 0 bases. CDR3 coding DNA: TGCGCCAGCAGCCAAGCGCGGGGGAGCTCCTACGAGCAGTACTTC. As protein: CASSQARGSSYEQYF.

This chain connects TRBV30 to TRBJ1-3; D call uncertain. The CDR3 is made up of 13 amino acids. Germline V gives CDR1 GTSNPN, CDR2 SVGIG (reference sequence). V was clipped by 2 bases and J by 1 base, with 6 bases between them. The CDR3 sequence: CAWSLGSGNTIYF. The CDR3 DNA is TGTGCCTGGAGTCTGGGGTCTGGAAACACCATATATTTT.

The chain recombines TRBV6-1 with TRBJ1-2; D is unclear. The CDR3 spans 13 residues. Per germline, CDR1 MNHNS and CDR2 SASEGT. The V end lost 2 bases, the J end lost 8 bases, and 12 bases lay between the germline ends. The CDR3 bases are TGTGCCAGCAGTGAACAGGAGGGAGGAGGCTACACCTTC. Protein sequence: CASSEQEGGGYTF.